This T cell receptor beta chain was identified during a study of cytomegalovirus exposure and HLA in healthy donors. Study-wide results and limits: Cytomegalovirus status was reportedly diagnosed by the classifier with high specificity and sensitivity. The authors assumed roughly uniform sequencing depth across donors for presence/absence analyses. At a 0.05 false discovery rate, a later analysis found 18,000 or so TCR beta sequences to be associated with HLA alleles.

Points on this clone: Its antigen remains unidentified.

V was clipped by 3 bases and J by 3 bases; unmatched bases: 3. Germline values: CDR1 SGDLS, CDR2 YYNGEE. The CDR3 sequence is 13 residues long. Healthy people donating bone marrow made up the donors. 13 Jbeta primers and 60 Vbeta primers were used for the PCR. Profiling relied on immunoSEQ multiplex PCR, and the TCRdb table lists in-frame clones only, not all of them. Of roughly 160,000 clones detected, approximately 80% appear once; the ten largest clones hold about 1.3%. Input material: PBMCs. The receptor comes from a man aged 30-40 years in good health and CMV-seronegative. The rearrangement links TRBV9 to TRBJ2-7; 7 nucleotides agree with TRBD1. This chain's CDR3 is CASSETGFYEQYF. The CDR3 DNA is TGTGCCAGCAGCGAGACAGGGTTCTACGAGCAGTACTTC.